The present entry profiles one T cell receptor beta chain with its context. What it recognizes is unknown. This sample is part of a study of T cell responses to AZD1222 COVID-19 vaccine. Study-level findings and limits: Two AZD1222 doses significantly raised spike-specific TCR breadth and depth over controls.

Generated by immunoSEQ multiplex PCR, the TCRdb table keeps only in-frame clones and is missing some. The profile shows approximately 180,000 clones, 75% to 90% of them singletons. There are 13 residues in the CDR3. Trimming cost V 6 bases and J 1 base, with 9 bases left between them. Source: peripheral blood, taken on day 0 of AZD1222 vaccination. V is TRBV12-3 or TRBV12-4 and J is TRBJ1-1; D unclear. The clonotype comes from an adult in good health. DNA for the CDR3: TGTGCCAGCAGAACAACTGAGAACACTGAAGCTTTCTTT. This sequence encodes CASRTTENTEAFF.